A selection of T cell receptor beta chains follows, all from one sample in a study of blood T cell repertoires in COVID-19. Method: immunoSEQ multiplex PCR; TCRdb's copy keeps in-frame clones and lacks some. The sample has approximately 150,000 clones; 84% are singletons. Source material: PBMCs or T cells enriched from blood (not recorded which). These TCRs come from a man aged 45-65 years who had recovered from COVID-19. Each CDR3 is given with its conserved first and last residue. The D gene is left open where the match is weak. The size of a clone is reported for some rows only, either as once, few or many, or as a class for expanded clones.

V	size	J	D	DNA	CDR3
TRBV7-9	few	TRBJ2-7	TRBD1	TGTGCCAGCAGCTTAGCCGGGACAGGGCTATACTTC	CASSLAGTGLYF
TRBV2	.	TRBJ1-3	TRBD1	TGTGCCAGCAGTGAATTGGGACAGGGAAACACCATATATTTT	CASSELGQGNTIYF
TRBV25-1	once	TRBJ2-2	.	TGTGCCAGCAGTGAGCAGGTCACCGGGGAGCTGTTTTTT	CASSEQVTGELFF
TRBV9	.	TRBJ1-6	TRBD1	TGTGCCAGCAGCGGAGGGACAGCGAATAATTCACCCCTCCACTTT	CASSGGTANNSPLHF
TRBV18	.	TRBJ2-1	TRBD1	TGTGCCAGCTCACCACCGATGCGACAGGGATCGGGAAGGCAGTTCTTC	CASSPPMRQGSGRQFF
TRBV3-1/TRBV3-2	few	TRBJ1-1	.	TGTGCCAGCACCTTAAGGGGGAACACTGAAGCTTTCTTT	CASTLRGNTEAFF
TRBV7-3	.	TRBJ1-1	.	TGTGCCAGCAGCCAACAGGGCCGGGGAATGAACACTGAAGCTTTCTTT	CASSQQGRGMNTEAFF
TRBV20-1	.	TRBJ1-5	.	TGCAGTGCAAGTGGAGGGGGTCGTTTAGTTGATCAGCCCCAGCATTTT	CSASGGGRLVDQPQHF
TRBV13	.	TRBJ1-4	.	TGTGCCAGCAGCTTAGGCCTCGCAACTAATGAAAAACTGTTTTTT	CASSLGLATNEKLFF
TRBV27	.	TRBJ1-6	TRBD1	TGTGCCAGCAGGGCCCCGGGACAGGCGAATTCACCCCTCCACTTT	CASRAPGQANSPLHF
TRBV30	.	TRBJ1-3	.	TGTGCCTGGAGCGGGGGACTTGGCTCTGGAAACACCATATATTTT	CAWSGGLGSGNTIYF
TRBV7-6	.	TRBJ1-1	TRBD1	TGTGCCAGCAGCCGCGGACAGGGGATGAACACTGAAGCTTTCTTT	CASSRGQGMNTEAFF
TRBV30	.	TRBJ1-3	TRBD1	TGTGCCTGGAGTAAGGGACAGAGCTCTGGAAACACCATATATTTT	CAWSKGQSSGNTIYF
TRBV30	once	TRBJ1-5	.	TGTGCCTGGAGTGTACGCGGGTCCTTCAATCAGCCCCAGCATTTT	CAWSVRGSFNQPQHF
TRBV14	.	TRBJ1-4	TRBD1	TGTGCCAGCAGCCAAGAAGACAGGGTAAAACTGTTTTTT	CASSQEDRVKLFF
TRBV19	.	TRBJ1-1	.	TGTGCCAGTAGTATTCGCAGGGCGGCTGAAGCTTTCTTT	CASSIRRAAEAFF
TRBV12-3/TRBV12-4	.	TRBJ2-7	.	TGTGCCAGCAGTGAACAGATCTACGAGCAGTACTTC	CASSEQIYEQYF
TRBV7-8	.	TRBJ2-7	.	TGTGCCAGCAGCCTGGGGGCAGGGGCCAAAGGCTCCTACGAGCAGTACTTC	CASSLGAGAKGSYEQYF
TRBV5-1	.	TRBJ2-1	TRBD2	TGCGCCAGCAGCTTGGTAGGGGCTAGCGGGGATGAGCAGTTCTTC	CASSLVGASGDEQFF
TRBV2	.	TRBJ1-1	.	TGTGCCAGCAGTGATTGGGGGGGGCCACAGACTGAAGCTTTCTTT	CASSDWGGPQTEAFF
TRBV7-9	.	TRBJ2-3	TRBD2	TGTGCCAGCAGCTTAGCGGGGGGGTCAGATACGCAGTATTTT	CASSLAGGSDTQYF
TRBV29-1	.	TRBJ2-7	TRBD1	TGCAGCGTTATTGGGAGCGACAGGGTCCGAGGCGAGCAGTACTTC	CSVIGSDRVRGEQYF
TRBV7-2	.	TRBJ1-5	.	TGTGCCAGCAGCTTCAGACAGCGCAATCAGCCCCAGCATTTT	CASSFRQRNQPQHF
TRBV5-1	.	TRBJ2-3	.	TGCGCCAGCAGCTTGGGGCGCGGTCTCGACACAGATACGCAGTATTTT	CASSLGRGLDTDTQYF
TRBV12-5	.	TRBJ2-1	TRBD2	TGTGCTAGTGGTTTGGTGGGACTAGCTAACGATGAGCAGTTCTTC	CASGLVGLANDEQFF
TRBV28	.	TRBJ2-7	TRBD1	TGTGCCAGCAGTAAAAGACAGGGGGCGCGGACCTCCTACGAGCAGTACTTC	CASSKRQGARTSYEQYF
TRBV11-2	once	TRBJ1-1	TRBD1	TGTGCCAGCAGACGAGATACAGGGGTGAACACTGAAGCTTTCTTT	CASRRDTGVNTEAFF
TRBV7-9	.	TRBJ1-2	.	TGTGCCAGCAGCTTAGACAAGACAGCAGCATCGCTCTATGGCTACACCTTC	CASSLDKTAASLYGYTF
TRBV5-1	.	TRBJ1-1	.	TGCGCCAGCTCCGCCCCCGGCACTGAAGCTTTCTTT	CASSAPGTEAFF
TRBV7-8	.	TRBJ2-3	.	TGTGCCAGCAGCTGGGCCGGTACGCAGTATTTT	CASSWAGTQYF
TRBV5-6	.	TRBJ1-5	.	TGTGCCAGCAGCTTGGCCGGCAGGGGCAATCAGCCCCAGCATTTT	CASSLAGRGNQPQHF